This is a list of T cell receptor beta chains from one sample in a study of response to subunit inactivated influenza vaccine. TCRdb re-analysed the RT-PCR reads in MiXCR, keeping a single row per CDR3 protein. The sample lists roughly 760,000 distinct CDR3 sequences, less than 25% occurring once. The sequencing here drew on PBMCs from blood, taken 5 days after vaccination. The receptors come from a man aged 50 or older who received an inactivated influenza vaccine. The CDR3 runs from the conserved cysteine through the conserved F or W. The D gene is left open where the match is weak. A row's size may be missing; if present it is once, few, many or a size class.

D | J | V | size | CDR3 | DNA
- | TRBJ2-5 | TRBV29-1 | few | CSVVGASAETQYF | TGCAGCGTTGTTGGGGCTAGCGCCGAGACCCAGTACTTC
- | TRBJ2-3 | TRBV20-1 | - | CSAGGIRGTQYF | TGCAGTGCAGGGGGGATCAGGGGTACGCAGTATTTT
TRBD2 | TRBJ2-3 | TRBV6-4 | few | CASSSSGTGTDTQYF | TGTGCCAGCAGTTCTAGCGGGACTGGCACAGATACGCAGTATTTT
- | TRBJ1-2 | TRBV29-1 | few | CSGGGGFSYGYTF | TGCAGCGGTGGAGGGGGGTTCAGTTATGGCTACACCTTC
- | TRBJ2-1 | TRBV20-1 | - | CSATSLSSYNEQFF | TGCAGTGCTACCTCGTTGAGCTCCTACAATGAGCAGTTCTTC
- | TRBJ2-3 | TRBV20-1 | - | CSARGRSGKLLDTQYF | TGCAGTGCTAGAGGGCGGTCGGGAAAGCTTCTAGATACGCAGTATTTT
- | TRBJ2-3 | TRBV28 | few | CASSFRGGITDTQYF | TGTGCCAGCAGTTTCAGGGGAGGGATCACAGATACGCAGTATTTT
TRBD1 | TRBJ2-2 | TRBV7-2 | - | CASSQTGWELFF | TGTGCCAGCAGCCAGACAGGGTGGGAGCTGTTTTTT
TRBD2 | TRBJ2-1 | TRBV12-3/TRBV12-4 | few | CASSLLAASYNEQFF | TGTGCCAGCAGTCTACTAGCGGCGTCCTACAATGAGCAGTTCTTC
- | TRBJ1-2 | TRBV6-4 | - | CASSENGQGGGYTF | TGTGCCAGCAGTGAGAACGGGCAGGGCGGTGGCTACACCTTC
TRBD2 | TRBJ2-2 | TRBV28 | - | CASSGNGLVDPGELFF | TGTGCCAGCAGCGGGAACGGACTAGTTGACCCCGGGGAGCTGTTTTTT
TRBD2 | TRBJ2-2 | TRBV7-3 | - | CASSLNGGLAAGTGELFF | TGTGCCAGCAGCTTAAATGGCGGACTAGCGGCGGGCACCGGGGAGCTGTTTTTT
- | TRBJ2-3 | TRBV11-3 | - | CASSLTRGGLADTQYF | TGTGCCAGCAGCCTGACTCGAGGGGGGCTGGCAGATACGCAGTATTTT
- | TRBJ2-3 | TRBV10-3 | few | CAISHYLFTDTQYF | TGTGCCATCAGCCACTACCTATTCACAGATACGCAGTATTTT
TRBD2 | TRBJ2-7 | TRBV3-1 | - | CASSQDLLAGSYEQYF | TGTGCCAGCAGCCAAGATCTACTAGCGGGCTCCTACGAGCAGTACTTC
- | TRBJ1-6 | TRBV27 | - | CASNRRGSPLHF | TGTGCCAGCAATAGGAGGGGCTCACCCCTCCACTTT
TRBD2 | TRBJ2-1 | TRBV6-2/TRBV6-3 | - | CASREGSGDSYNEQFF | TGTGCCAGCAGAGAAGGTAGCGGGGACTCCTACAATGAGCAGTTCTTC
TRBD1 | TRBJ2-1 | TRBV7-6 | - | CASSFPGGSSYNEQFF | TGTGCCAGCAGCTTTCCAGGGGGTAGCTCCTACAATGAGCAGTTCTTC
TRBD1 | TRBJ1-4 | TRBV20-1 | few | CSASSGTGDEKLFF | TGCAGTGCTAGTTCCGGGACAGGGGATGAAAAACTGTTTTTT
TRBD2 | TRBJ2-1 | TRBV29-1 | - | CSVYKGSGRSNEQFF | TGCAGCGTCTATAAGGGTAGCGGGAGGTCAAATGAGCAGTTCTTC
TRBD1 | TRBJ2-1 | TRBV2 | - | CASEGDRVRNEQFF | TGTGCCAGTGAAGGGGACAGGGTGCGCAATGAGCAGTTCTTC
- | TRBJ1-1 | TRBV6-2/TRBV6-3 | - | CASSYHRANTEAFF | TGTGCCAGCAGTTACCACAGGGCGAACACTGAAGCTTTCTTT
- | TRBJ2-7 | TRBV20-1 | few | CSAEDADEQYF | TGCAGTGCGGAGGACGCCGACGAGCAGTACTTC
- | TRBJ1-1 | TRBV29-1 | - | CSVRGSGTEAFF | TGCAGCGTCAGGGGATCAGGCACTGAAGCTTTCTTT
TRBD2 | TRBJ2-5 | TRBV4-3 | many | CASSRGTSGSGQETQYF | TGCGCCAGCAGCCGAGGGACTAGCGGGAGTGGTCAAGAGACCCAGTACTTC
- | TRBJ1-4 | TRBV21-1 | few | CASSKGQGGGEKLFF | TGTGCCAGCAGCAAAGGTCAAGGGGGGGGTGAAAAACTGTTTTTT
- | TRBJ2-2 | TRBV7-9 | few | CASSLGAPSTGELFF | TGTGCCAGCAGCTTGGGAGCACCTAGCACCGGGGAGCTGTTTTTT
- | TRBJ2-1 | TRBV7-9 | few | CASSRRGAGYNEQFF | TGTGCCAGCAGTAGAAGGGGGGCGGGGTACAATGAGCAGTTCTTC
- | TRBJ2-3 | TRBV30 | - | CAWMTDGTDTQYF | TGTGCCTGGATGACGGATGGCACAGATACGCAGTATTTT
- | TRBJ1-4 | TRBV5-1 | - | CASSLGQYNEKLFF | TGCGCCAGCAGCCTAGGACAGTACAATGAAAAACTGTTTTTT
TRBD1 | TRBJ1-1 | TRBV13 | - | CASSAGQGGTEAFF | TGTGCCAGCAGCGCGGGACAGGGAGGTACTGAAGCTTTCTTT
TRBD1 | TRBJ1-2 | TRBV7-2 | few | CASSLARGQKIYGYTF | TGTGCCAGCAGCTTAGCGCGGGGACAGAAGATCTATGGCTACACCTTC
TRBD1 | TRBJ2-1 | TRBV5-1 | few | CASSPVPLRTGSNEQFF | TGCGCCAGCAGCCCGGTCCCCCTTAGGACAGGGAGCAATGAGCAGTTCTTC
- | TRBJ2-1 | TRBV29-1 | few | CSEGKGGSNEQFF | TGCAGCGAGGGTAAAGGAGGGTCCAATGAGCAGTTCTTC
- | TRBJ2-7 | TRBV10-3 | - | CAISRARSSYEQYF | TGTGCCATCAGTCGCGCCCGGAGCTCCTACGAGCAGTACTTC
TRBD1 | TRBJ1-1 | TRBV20-1 | many | CSARTGRTEACF | TGCAGTGCTAGGACAGGGAGGACTGAAGCTTGCTTT
- | TRBJ1-1 | TRBV3-1 | - | CASSQHGGGQGTEAFF | TGTGCCAGCAGCCAACACGGTGGTGGGCAAGGGACTGAAGCTTTCTTT
- | TRBJ2-1 | TRBV11-2 | - | CASSLLGLEQFF | TGTGCCAGCAGCCTTCTAGGGCTTGAGCAGTTCTTC
TRBD1 | TRBJ1-1 | TRBV20-1 | few | CSAPDREHTEAFF | TGCAGTGCGCCAGACAGGGAGCACACTGAAGCTTTCTTT